What follows describes a single T cell receptor beta chain. Antigen specificity is unknown. These data originate in a study of identifying expanded T cells in peripheral blood. Study observations and caveats: Approximately 2-week clone count variance significantly increased as total template count grew. Over two and four weeks, about 17 and 20 clones changed, versus approximately 1.1 between replicates.

Assay: immunoSEQ multiplex PCR; the TCRdb copy retains only in-frame clones and omits some. The sample holds about 50,000 clones, around four fifths seen once. V trimming: 3 bases; J trimming: 6 bases; junction bases outside the gene matches: 12. The length of the CDR3 is 16 residues. Germline V gives CDR1 SEHNR, CDR2 FQNEAQ (reference sequence). The TCR was taken from a person aged 18 to 75 in good health. V and J are TRBV7-9 and TRBJ1-1, with TRBD1 identical over 8 bases. The sample taken for sequencing was blood. The CDR3 sequence is CASSFEAGQGHPEAFF. CDR3 bases: TGTGCCAGCAGCTTTGAGGCCGGACAGGGTCATCCTGAAGCTTTCTTT.